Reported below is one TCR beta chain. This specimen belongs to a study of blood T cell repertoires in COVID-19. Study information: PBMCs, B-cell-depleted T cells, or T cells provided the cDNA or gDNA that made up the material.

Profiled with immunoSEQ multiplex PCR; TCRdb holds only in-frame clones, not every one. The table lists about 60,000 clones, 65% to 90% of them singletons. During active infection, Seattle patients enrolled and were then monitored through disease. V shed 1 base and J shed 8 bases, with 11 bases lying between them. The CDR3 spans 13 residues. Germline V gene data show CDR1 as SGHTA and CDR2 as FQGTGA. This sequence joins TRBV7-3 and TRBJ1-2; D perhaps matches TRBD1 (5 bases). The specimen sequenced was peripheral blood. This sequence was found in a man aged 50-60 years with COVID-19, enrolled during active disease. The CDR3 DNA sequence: TGTGCCAGCAGCTTAAATCAGGGAAGCGGCTACACCTTC. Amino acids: CASSLNQGSGYTF.